This T cell receptor beta chain is from a study of identical twins. TCRdb reprocessed the 5' RACE reads with MiXCR, giving one entry per CDR3 protein. The repertoire consists of some 760,000 distinct CDR3 sequences, with about 20% occurring once and the leading ten covering under 15%. The CDR3 is made up of 14 amino acids. In germline, CDR1 is LGHDT, CDR2 YNNKEL (reference sequence). Trimming removed 3 bases from V and 2 bases from J; junction bases left unmatched: 0. This clonotype appeared a few times. These data were likewise used in another study, on T cells expressing NK-cell markers. From that study: Most of the eight sequenced donors tested HCMV-seropositive; one tested seronegative. As a fraction of CD8+ T cells, dominant NKG2C+ clonotypes reached roughly 1.0-8% in six or seven donors.

The chain couples TRBV3-1 to TRBJ1-3, with 8 bases aligning to TRBD1. Sample: PBMCs. The TCR sequence derives from a woman aged 18-29 years in good health. CDR3 coding DNA: TGTGCCAGCAGCCAGGACAGGGCTGGAAACACCATATATTTT. Encoded protein: CASSQDRAGNTIYF.